This is a list of T cell receptor beta chains from one sample in a study of TIL therapy for anti-PD-1-resistant metastatic lung cancer. Using immunoSEQ multiplex PCR, the repertoire was profiled, and TCRdb retains in-frame clones only, with some absent. The table records some 46,000 clones, roughly 85% of them present only once. The sequencing used blood, collected at baseline. All receptors come from a man between 70 and 80 years old with non-small cell lung cancer. CDR3s include the opening cysteine and the closing phenylalanine or tryptophan. The order of the fields is J gene, V gene, CDR3 protein.

TRBJ1-3 TRBV7-8 CASSPRDSSGNTIYF
TRBJ2-1 TRBV7-3 CASSYPPKGEQFF
TRBJ1-5 TRBV5-6 CASSLWGPNQPQHF
TRBJ2-3 TRBV7-8 CASSLVGPDRATDTQYF
TRBJ2-1 TRBV6-1 CASNFREQFF
TRBJ2-1 TRBV7-9 CASSGRGDEQFF
TRBJ2-1 TRBV4-1 CASSQRLAGLSSYNEQFF
TRBJ2-7 TRBV9 CASSVAWDGGYEQYF
TRBJ2-7 TRBV19 CASSIRDGSYEQYF
TRBJ1-1 TRBV29-1 CSVVGGGTEAFF
TRBJ2-2 TRBV5-6 CASSLAGQGEITGELFF
TRBJ2-2 TRBV5-6 CASSLRGVAGELFF
TRBJ1-1 TRBV5-1 CASSSTRGGPEAFF
TRBJ1-5 TRBV28 CASRHDRVRDQPQHF
TRBJ1-5 TRBV19 CASSMMQYSNQPQHF
TRBJ1-4 TRBV6-1 CASRKGLDEKLFF
TRBJ1-6 TRBV7-3 CASSLNSAGNSPLHF
TRBJ1-3 TRBV18 CASSPPAGVSGNTIYF
TRBJ1-1 TRBV13 CASSPPVDDTEAFF
TRBJ2-3 TRBV11-2 CASSLDWASDTQYF
TRBJ1-6 TRBV6-5 CASRPRQISPLHF
TRBJ2-2 TRBV2 CATEVDGRGELFF
TRBJ2-5 TRBV7-2 CASSILRGPEETQYF
TRBJ2-5 TRBV15 CATSRAGEFEETQYF
TRBJ2-2 TRBV5-1 CASSGIAGELFF
TRBJ2-3 TRBV18 CASSPLKSGSVTDTQYF
TRBJ2-5 TRBV7-8 CASSLGSRETQYF
TRBJ1-1 TRBV5-1 CASTLTGANTEAFF
TRBJ2-3 TRBV9 CASTPRATDTDTQYF
TRBJ2-2 TRBV4-3 CASSQVRNTNTGELFF
TRBJ2-6 TRBV7-3 CASSFKISGFGANVLTF
TRBJ2-5 TRBV11-3 CASSMTGQEGETQYF
TRBJ2-3 TRBV25-1 CASREDSLTQYF
TRBJ1-2 TRBV28 CASSRGYGYTF
TRBJ2-1 TRBV28 CASRGSGLAGYNEQFF
TRBJ1-1 TRBV9 CASSVEGSEAFF
TRBJ2-3 TRBV19 CASSRGGLADTQYF
TRBJ1-6 TRBV7-2 CASSLAQGTYNSPLHF
TRBJ2-1 TRBV25-1 CASSEGRSSYNEQFF
TRBJ2-7 TRBV6-5 CASSAGGLGSYEQYF
TRBJ1-3 TRBV10-2 CASSVSGGWTGNTIYF
TRBJ1-5 TRBV6-5 CASRLEVSGNQPQHF
TRBJ2-3 TRBV10-2 CASRSDTQYF
TRBJ2-6 TRBV7-2 CASSLVGGAGANVLTF
TRBJ2-2 TRBV11-2 CASSSTRPGELFF
TRBJ2-1 TRBV30 CAYGGREQFF
TRBJ2-7 TRBV5-1 CASSRTTGTANEQYF
TRBJ1-1 TRBV2 CASSDDSNTEAFF
TRBJ2-1 TRBV29-1 CSVEIQTSGRGNEQFF
TRBJ2-7 TRBV6-4 CASRTSGTPSSYEQYF